The 2 T cell receptor beta chains in this list originate from one sample, sequenced in a study of CD8+CD57+ T cells in acquired aplastic anemia. TCR beta VDJ and CDR3 were profiled, and genomic DNA was the template. TCRdb used MiXCR to reprocess the reads, holding one entry per CDR3 protein. This table holds some 240,000 distinct CDR3 sequences, roughly 35% found once. What was sequenced was sorted CD4+, CD8+, or CD8+CD57+ T cells (not recorded which) from PBMCs. The receptors here all came from a human donor in good health, serving as a control.

This chain uses TRBV20-1 with TRBJ2-3; TRBD2 aligns across 8 bases. The CDR3 runs to 15 residues. CDR1 DFQATT and CDR2 SNEGSKA come from the germline V gene (reference sequence). The ends lost 3 bases at V and 6 bases at J; junction bases unmatched: 11. The DNA for the CDR3 is TGCAGTGCTAGCTACCCGGGGGGGTGGAGGGATACGCAGTATTTT. Its translation: CSASYPGGWRDTQYF.

V usage is TRBV5-8 and J usage is TRBJ1-2, with D hard to call. The V gene's germline CDR1 is SGHTS and CDR2 YDEGEE. With 4 bases removed from V and 7 bases from J, the gap between germline ends came to 14 bases. The CDR3 contains 13 residues. CDR3 amino acids: CASSRSTESGYTF. CDR3 sequence (DNA): TGTGCCAGCAGCCGATCGACCGAAAGTGGCTACACCTTC.